One T cell receptor beta chain is described in this entry. Its antigen is unknown. There are no base qualities to consult, and no much larger clone falls within one base. The library was obtained by the immunoSEQ multiplex PCR assay. Deep sequencing of rearranged TCR beta loci, alongside multiparametric flow cytometry, was used to profile T cell repertoires. The table was pulled from immuneACCESS by TCRdb, which kept in-frame rearrangements only. Such tables lose some clones; where checked, under half of the loss comes from unresolved V genes, and the rest has no known cause. The sample table holds under 20,000 clones, of which approximately 90% were seen once. The top ten clonotypes cover 5.5% to 7.5% of the sample. The data were obtained in a study of lymphopenia after photon versus proton radiotherapy (dated by TCRdb to the late 2010s). As for the study more broadly: The study compared the immunological effects of photon versus proton radiation therapy in patients with gastrointestinal tumors who developed high-grade lymphopenia. A cohort of some 21 patients with gastrointestinal tumors who received either photon or proton therapy and subsequently developed lymphopenia was included. The goal of the study was to characterize the differences between the two radiation modalities in how they affect the immune system.

What the study reported, not specific to this receptor: During treatment, patients who received proton therapy stayed relatively stable, whereas patients who received photon therapy lost naive T cells and TCR diversity and gained effector/memory populations. Across the cohort, an inverse correlation was found between a larger post-nadir drop in TCR diversity and overall survival time among patients who died. The survival association was assessed only in patients who died, and better survival with proton therapy was presented by the authors as a possibility rather than a demonstrated result. Once the lymphocyte count had reached its nadir, the repertoires of photon-treated patients showed oligoclonal expansion, particularly of CD8+ Temra cells, and this expansion drove the decline in diversity.

The CDR3 goes from the cysteine to the phenylalanine over 14 residues. Here the CDR3 DNA is all that survives: 42 bases in frame from base 1. From V the trimming removes 4 bases and from J it removes 5 bases, while the gene matches leave 7 bases of the junction unaccounted for. CDR1 SGHAT and CDR2 FQNNGV are derived from the germline V gene. This TCR derives from a man in his 60s with pancreatic cancer. This receptor chain uses TRBV11-2 and TRBJ1-1, with 7 bases matching TRBD1. The source material was peripheral blood, sampled from a patient treated with photon-based radiotherapy. The CDR3 protein sequence reads: CASSSNRGGTEAFF. The sequenced DNA: TGTGCCAGCAGCTCAAACAGGGGAGGGACTGAAGCTTTCTTT. Reference TRBV11-2 and TRBJ1-1 genes cover what lies past the CDR3, so the full variable domain is EAGVAQSPRYKIIEKRQSVAFWCNPISGHATLYWYQQILGQGPKLLIQFQNNGVVDDSQLPKDRFSAERLKGVDSTLKIQPAKLEDSAVYLCASSSNRGGTEAFFGQGTRLTVV.